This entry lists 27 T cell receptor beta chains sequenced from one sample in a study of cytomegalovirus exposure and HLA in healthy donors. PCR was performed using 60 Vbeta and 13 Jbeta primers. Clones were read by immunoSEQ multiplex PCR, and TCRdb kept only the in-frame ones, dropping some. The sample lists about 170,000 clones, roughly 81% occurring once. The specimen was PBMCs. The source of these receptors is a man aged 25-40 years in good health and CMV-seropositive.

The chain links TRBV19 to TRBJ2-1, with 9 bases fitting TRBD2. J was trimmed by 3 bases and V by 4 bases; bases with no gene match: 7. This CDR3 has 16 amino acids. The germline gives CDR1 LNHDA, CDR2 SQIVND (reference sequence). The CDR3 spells CASSTVAGALYNEQFF. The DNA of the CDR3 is TGTGCCAGTAGTACCGTAGCGGGAGCCCTCTACAATGAGCAGTTCTTC.

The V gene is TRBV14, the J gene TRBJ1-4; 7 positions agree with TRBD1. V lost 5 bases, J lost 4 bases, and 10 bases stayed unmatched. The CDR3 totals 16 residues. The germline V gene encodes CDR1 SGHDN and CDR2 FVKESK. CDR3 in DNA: TGTGCCAGCAGCGTCCAAGGGGGCTCCTTTAATGAAAAACTGTTTTTT. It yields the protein CASSVQGGSFNEKLFF.

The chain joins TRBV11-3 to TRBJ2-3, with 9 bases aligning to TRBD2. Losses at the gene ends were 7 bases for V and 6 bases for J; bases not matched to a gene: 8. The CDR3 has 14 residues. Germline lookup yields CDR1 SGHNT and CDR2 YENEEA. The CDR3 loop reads CASMRLAVADTQYF. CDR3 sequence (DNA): TGTGCCAGCATGAGACTAGCGGTGGCTGATACGCAGTATTTT.

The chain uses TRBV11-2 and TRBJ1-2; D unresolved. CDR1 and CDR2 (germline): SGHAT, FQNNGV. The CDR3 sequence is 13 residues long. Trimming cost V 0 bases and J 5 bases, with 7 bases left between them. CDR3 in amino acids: CASSLEGPYGYTF. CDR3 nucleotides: TGTGCCAGCAGCTTAGAGGGCCCTTATGGCTACACCTTC.

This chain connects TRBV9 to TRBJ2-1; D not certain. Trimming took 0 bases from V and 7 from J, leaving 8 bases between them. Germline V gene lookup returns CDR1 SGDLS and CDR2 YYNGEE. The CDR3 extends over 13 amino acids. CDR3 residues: CASSVGEWNEQFF. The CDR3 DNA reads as TGTGCCAGCAGCGTAGGAGAGTGGAATGAGCAGTTCTTC.

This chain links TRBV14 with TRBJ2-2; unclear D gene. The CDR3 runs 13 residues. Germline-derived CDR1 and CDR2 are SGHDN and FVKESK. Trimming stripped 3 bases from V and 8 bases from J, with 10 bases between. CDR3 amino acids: CASSHLSTGELFF. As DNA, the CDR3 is TGTGCCAGCAGCCACCTTTCAACTGGGGAGCTGTTTTTT.

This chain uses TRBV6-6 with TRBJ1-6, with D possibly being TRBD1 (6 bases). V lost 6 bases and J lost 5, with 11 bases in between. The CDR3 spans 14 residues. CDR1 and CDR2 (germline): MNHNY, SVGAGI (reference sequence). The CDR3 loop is CASSPRTDNSPLHF. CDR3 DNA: TGTGCCAGCAGCCCTCGGACAGATAATTCACCCCTCCACTTT.

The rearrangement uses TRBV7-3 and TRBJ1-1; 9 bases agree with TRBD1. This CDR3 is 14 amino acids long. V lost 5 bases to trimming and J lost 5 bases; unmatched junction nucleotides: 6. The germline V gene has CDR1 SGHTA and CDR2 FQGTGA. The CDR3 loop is CASSAGTGRTEAFF. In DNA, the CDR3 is TGTGCCAGCAGCGCCGGGACAGGGCGAACTGAAGCTTTCTTT.

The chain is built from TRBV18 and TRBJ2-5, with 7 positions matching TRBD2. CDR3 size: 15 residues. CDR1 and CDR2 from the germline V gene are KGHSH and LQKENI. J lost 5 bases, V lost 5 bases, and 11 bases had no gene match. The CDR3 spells CASSASGGLTETQYF. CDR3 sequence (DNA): TGTGCCAGCTCAGCATCGGGGGGTTTAACGGAGACCCAGTACTTC.

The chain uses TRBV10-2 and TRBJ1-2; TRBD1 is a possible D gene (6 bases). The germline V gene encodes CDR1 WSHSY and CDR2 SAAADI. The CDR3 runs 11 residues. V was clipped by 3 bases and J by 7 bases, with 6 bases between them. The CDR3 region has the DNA TGCGCCAGCAGTGAAGGGGGTGGCTACACCTTC. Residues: CASSEGGGYTF.

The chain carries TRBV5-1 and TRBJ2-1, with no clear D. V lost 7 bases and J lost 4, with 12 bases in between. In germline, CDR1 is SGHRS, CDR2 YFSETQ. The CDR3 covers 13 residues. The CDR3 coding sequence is TGCGCCAGCTCCCCGGTTTTATACAATGAGCAGTTCTTC. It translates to CASSPVLYNEQFF.

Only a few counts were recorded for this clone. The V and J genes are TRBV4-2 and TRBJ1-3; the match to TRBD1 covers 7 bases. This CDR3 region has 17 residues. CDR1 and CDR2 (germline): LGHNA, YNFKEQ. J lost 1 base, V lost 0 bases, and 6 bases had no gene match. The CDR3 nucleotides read TGTGCCAGCAGCCAAGATCCCCCCAGGGGGTCTGGAAACACCATATATTTT. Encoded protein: CASSQDPPRGSGNTIYF.

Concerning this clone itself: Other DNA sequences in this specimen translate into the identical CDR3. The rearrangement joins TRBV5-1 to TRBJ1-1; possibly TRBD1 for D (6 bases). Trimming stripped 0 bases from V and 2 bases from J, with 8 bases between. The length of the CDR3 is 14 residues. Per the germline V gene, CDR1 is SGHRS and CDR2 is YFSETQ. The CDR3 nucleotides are TGCGCCAGCAGCTTGGACAGGGCCAACACTGAAGCTTTCTTT. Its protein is CASSLDRANTEAFF. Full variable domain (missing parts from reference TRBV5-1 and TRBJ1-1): KAGVTQTPRYLIKTRGQQVTLSCSPISGHRSVSWYQQTPGQGLQFLFEYFSETQRNKGNFPGRFSGRQFSNSRSEMNVSTLELGDSALYLCASSLDRANTEAFFGQGTRLTVV.

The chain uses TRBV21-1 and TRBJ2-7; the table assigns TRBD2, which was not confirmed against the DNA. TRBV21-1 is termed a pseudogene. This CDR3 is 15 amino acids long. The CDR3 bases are TGTGCCAGCAGCTATAGCGGGAGTGGTGGCTACGAGCAGTACTTC. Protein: CASSYSGSGGYEQYF.

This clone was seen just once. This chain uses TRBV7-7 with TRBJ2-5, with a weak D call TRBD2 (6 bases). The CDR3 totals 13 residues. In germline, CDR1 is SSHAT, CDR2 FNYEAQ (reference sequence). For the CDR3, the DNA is TGTGCTAGCGGCTTCGGATCGGGGGAGACCCAGTACTTC. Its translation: CASGFGSGETQYF.

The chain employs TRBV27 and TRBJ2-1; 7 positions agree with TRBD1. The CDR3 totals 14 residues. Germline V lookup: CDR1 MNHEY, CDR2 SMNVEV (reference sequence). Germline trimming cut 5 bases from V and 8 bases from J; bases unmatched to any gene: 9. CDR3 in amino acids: CASSILGQVDEQFF. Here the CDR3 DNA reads TGTGCCAGCAGTATACTCGGACAGGTCGATGAGCAGTTCTTC.

CDR3 DNA sequence: TGTGCCAGTAGTATAGGACAGCCTCAGCCCCAGCATTTT. Its translation is CASSIGQPQPQHF. V and J are TRBV19 and TRBJ1-5; D is perhaps TRBD1 (5 bases). CDR3 length equals 13 residues. V dropped 1 base and J dropped 6 bases, with 7 bases sitting between them. Germline loops: CDR1 LNHDA, CDR2 SQIVND (reference sequence).

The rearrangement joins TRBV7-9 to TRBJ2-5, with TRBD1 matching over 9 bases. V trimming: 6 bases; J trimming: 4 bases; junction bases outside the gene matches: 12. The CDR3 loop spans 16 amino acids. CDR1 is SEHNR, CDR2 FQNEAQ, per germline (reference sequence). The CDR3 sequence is CASSYGGQGRSETQYF. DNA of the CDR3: TGTGCCAGCAGTTACGGGGGACAGGGTCGTTCAGAGACCCAGTACTTC.

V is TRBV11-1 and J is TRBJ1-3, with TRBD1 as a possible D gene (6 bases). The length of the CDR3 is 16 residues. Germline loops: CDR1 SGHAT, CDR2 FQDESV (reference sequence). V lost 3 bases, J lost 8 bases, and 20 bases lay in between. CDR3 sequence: CASSFGDTLSADTIYF. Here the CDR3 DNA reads TGTGCCAGCAGCTTCGGGGACACCCTATCGGCGGACACCATATATTTT. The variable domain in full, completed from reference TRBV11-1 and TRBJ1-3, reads EAEVAQSPRYKITEKSQAVAFWCDPISGHATLYWYRQILGQGPELLVQFQDESVVDDSQLPKDRFSAERLKGVDSTLKIQPAELGDSAMYLCASSFGDTLSADTIYFGEGSWLTVV.

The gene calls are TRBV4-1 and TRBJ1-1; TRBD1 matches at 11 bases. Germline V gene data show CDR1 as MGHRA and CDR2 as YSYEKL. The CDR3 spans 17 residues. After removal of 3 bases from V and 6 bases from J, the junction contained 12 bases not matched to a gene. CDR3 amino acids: CASSQPGQGGREAEAFF. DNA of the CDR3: TGCGCCAGCAGCCAGCCGGGACAGGGGGGGCGTGAGGCTGAAGCTTTCTTT.

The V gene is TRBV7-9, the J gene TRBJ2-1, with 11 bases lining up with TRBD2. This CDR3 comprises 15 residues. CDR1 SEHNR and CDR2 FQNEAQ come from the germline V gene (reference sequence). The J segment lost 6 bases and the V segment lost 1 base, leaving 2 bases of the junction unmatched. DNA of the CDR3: TGTGCCAGCAGCTTAGGACTAGCGGGATCCAATGAGCAGTTCTTC. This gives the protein CASSLGLAGSNEQFF.

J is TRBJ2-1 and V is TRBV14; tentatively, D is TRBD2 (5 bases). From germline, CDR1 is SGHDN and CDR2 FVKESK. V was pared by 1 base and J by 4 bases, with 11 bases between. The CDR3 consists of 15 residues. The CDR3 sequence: CASSQVTGFYNEQFF. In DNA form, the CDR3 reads TGTGCCAGCAGCCAAGTAACGGGGTTTTACAATGAGCAGTTCTTC.

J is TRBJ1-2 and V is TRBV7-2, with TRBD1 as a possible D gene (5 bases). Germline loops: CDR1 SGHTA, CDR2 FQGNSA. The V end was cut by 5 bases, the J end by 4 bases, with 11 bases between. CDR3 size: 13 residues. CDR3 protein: CASSPRQGYGYTF. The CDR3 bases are TGTGCCAGCAGCCCCCGGCAGGGCTATGGCTACACCTTC.

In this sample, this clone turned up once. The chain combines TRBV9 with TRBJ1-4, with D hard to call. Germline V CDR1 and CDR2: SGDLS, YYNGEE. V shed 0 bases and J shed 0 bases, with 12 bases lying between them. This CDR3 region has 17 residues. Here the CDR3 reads CASSVGNGPATNEKLFF. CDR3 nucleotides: TGTGCCAGCAGCGTAGGCAACGGTCCGGCAACTAATGAAAAACTGTTTTTT.

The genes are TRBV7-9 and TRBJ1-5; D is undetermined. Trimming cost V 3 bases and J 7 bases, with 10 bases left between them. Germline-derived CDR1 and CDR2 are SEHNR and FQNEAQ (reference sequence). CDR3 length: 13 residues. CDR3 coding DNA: TGTGCCAGCAGCTTCGGCGGCGGGCAGCCCCAGCATTTT. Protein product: CASSFGGGQPQHF.

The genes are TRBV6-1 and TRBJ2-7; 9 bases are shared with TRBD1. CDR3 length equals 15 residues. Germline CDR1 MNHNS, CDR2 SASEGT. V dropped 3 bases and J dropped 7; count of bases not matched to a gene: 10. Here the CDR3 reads CASSERTGDLGEQYF. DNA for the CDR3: TGTGCCAGCAGTGAGAGGACAGGGGATCTTGGAGAGCAGTACTTC.

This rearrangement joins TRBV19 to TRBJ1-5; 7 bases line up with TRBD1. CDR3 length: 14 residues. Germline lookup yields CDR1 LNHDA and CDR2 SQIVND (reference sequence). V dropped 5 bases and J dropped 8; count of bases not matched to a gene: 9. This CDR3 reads CASSLTTGTEPQHF. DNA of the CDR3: TGTGCCAGTAGTTTAACGACAGGGACGGAGCCCCAGCATTTT.